This T cell receptor beta chain derives from a study of cytomegalovirus exposure and HLA in healthy donors. Findings and caveats of the study: Sequencing likely generated an artifact that appeared as a cluster of highly shared sequence variants.

As for this clone: Its specificity is unknown.

V lost 4 bases to trimming and J lost 2 bases; unmatched junction nucleotides: 2. This CDR3 contains 14 residues. The germline CDR1 and CDR2 sequences are MNHEY and SVGAGI. The PCR contained 60 Vbeta and 13 Jbeta primers. Assay: immunoSEQ multiplex PCR; the TCRdb copy retains only in-frame clones and omits some. The data contain approximately 120,000 clones, 76% of them singletons. The J gene is TRBJ1-2, the V gene TRBV6-5, with 9 bases fitting TRBD1. Material: PBMCs. This receptor was identified in a woman in her fifties or sixties in good health and CMV-seropositive. The CDR3 DNA sequence: TGTGCCAGCAGTTTGGACAGGGGCAACTATGGCTACACCTTC. It specifies CASSLDRGNYGYTF.